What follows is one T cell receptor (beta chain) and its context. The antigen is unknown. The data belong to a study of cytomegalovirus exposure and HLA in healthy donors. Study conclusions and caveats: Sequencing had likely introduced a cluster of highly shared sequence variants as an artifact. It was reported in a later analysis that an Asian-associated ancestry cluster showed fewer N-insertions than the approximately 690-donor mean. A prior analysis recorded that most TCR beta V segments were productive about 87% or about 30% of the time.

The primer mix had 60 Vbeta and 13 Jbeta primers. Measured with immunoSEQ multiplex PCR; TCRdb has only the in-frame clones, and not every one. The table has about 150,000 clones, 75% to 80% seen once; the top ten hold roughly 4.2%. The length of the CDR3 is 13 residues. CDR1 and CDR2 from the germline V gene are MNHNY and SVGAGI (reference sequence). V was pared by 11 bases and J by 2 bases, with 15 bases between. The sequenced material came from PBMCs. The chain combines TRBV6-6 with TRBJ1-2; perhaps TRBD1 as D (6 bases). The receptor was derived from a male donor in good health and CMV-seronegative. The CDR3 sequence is CAGQLQPNYGYTF. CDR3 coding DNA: TGTGCCGGACAGCTTCAACCAAACTATGGCTACACCTTC.